Listed here is a single T cell receptor (beta chain). Its antigen is undetermined. These data come from a study of cytomegalovirus exposure and HLA in healthy donors. Donors counted as nominally healthy when sampled, yet unrecorded immune exposures were likely. Trimming at V came to 0 bases and at J to 5 bases, leaving 8 bases not matched to a gene. This CDR3 contains 17 residues. The germline CDR1 and CDR2 sequences are SNHLY and FYNNEI. 13 Jbeta primers and 60 Vbeta primers were used for the PCR. Clones were read by immunoSEQ multiplex PCR, and TCRdb kept only the in-frame ones, dropping some. The sample has around 120,000 clones; about 73% are singletons. General study results and limits: In a later analysis, an Asian-associated ancestry cluster reportedly showed fewer N-insertions than the approximately 640-donor mean. Common viral pathogens seemed, in a later analysis, to connect with several of the most significant clusters. In a later analysis, specific HLA alleles were associated with around 17,000 TCR beta sequences at a 0.05 false discovery rate.

The V call is TRBV2, the J call TRBJ2-2, with 8 bases fitting TRBD2. This receptor was obtained from a woman aged 25 to 39 in good health and CMV-seropositive. The sequenced sample was PBMCs. This CDR3 is CASSEAGRGAGTGELFF. The CDR3 nucleotides are TGTGCCAGCAGTGAAGCCGGGAGGGGAGCAGGGACCGGGGAGCTGTTTTTT.